This entry features one T cell receptor beta chain sequence. Its binding antigen is unknown. Per-base qualities were not stored, and no clone one base away is much larger. These data belong to a study of blood T cell repertoires in COVID-19 (dated by TCRdb to between 2020 and 2021). Broadly, across the study: The collaborator samples originated in the United States, Italy and Spain and spanned the acute and convalescent phases of COVID-19. The repertoires were released in a freely available public database intended as a resource for research on the immune response to SARS-CoV-2. Samples came from the ongoing ImmuneRACE study (first 160 participants) plus 1,254 subjects from 6 global collaborators. The sample metadata nearly always contained a de-identified subject ID, COVID-19 status, age in years and sex. Where available, HLA class I and class II types were obtained from metadata supplied by the sample provider rather than from assay-based typing. Deeply sampled blood TCRbeta repertoires from subjects exposed to, actively infected with, or recovered from COVID-19 were included in the dataset. The prospective study material was composed of cDNA or gDNA derived from T cells, B-cell-depleted T cells, or PBMCs.

V trim: 5 bases; J trim: 8 bases; unmatched bases: 9. Based on the germline V gene, the CDR1 and CDR2 sequences are SGHVS and FNYEAQ. Counted from cysteine to phenylalanine, this CDR3 has 14 amino acids. Only CDR3 DNA is held: 42 bases, read in frame from base 1. TCRbeta CDR3 regions were amplified from genomic DNA by means of the immunoSEQ Assay, a bias-controlled multiplex PCR. Per the authors' processing: The number of nucleated cells in each sample was estimated from the amplification of reference gene primers within the assay. To quantify the absolute abundance of each unique TCRbeta CDR3 rearrangement, sequence reads were collapsed and filtered. For each sample, productive Simpson clonality was calculated as the square root of Simpson's diversity index over productive rearrangements. As stored in TCRdb, this immuneACCESS dataset retains in-frame rearrangements with V and J assigned. A fraction of the clones does not appear; measured against another copy, unresolved V genes explain less than half of the discrepancy, and the remainder lacks a known reason. V, J and clone size are taken as reported in that table, and D and trimming were inferred from the DNA itself. Counted in this sample were around 100,000 clones; roughly 80% of them appeared once. In total, the top ten clones hold roughly a third of the sample.

Each collaborating institution followed its own protocols to collect whole blood in K2EDTA tubes. For TCRbeta analysis, collaborators shipped samples as frozen whole blood, isolated PBMCs, or DNA extracted from either of those sample types. Study-level results and caveats: The quantity of clinical and demographic metadata differed by source and by participant and was supplied without curation.

Recombination linked TRBV7-6 to TRBJ2-1; the central 7 bases match TRBD2. The material sequenced was peripheral blood. The TCR comes from a man between 70 and 80 years old with active or convalescent COVID-19. The CDR3 reads CASSPRLAFDEQFF. The nucleotide sequence is given as TGTGCCAGCAGCCCTCGACTAGCATTCGATGAGCAGTTCTTC.